Below are 20 T cell receptor beta chains sequenced from a single sample in a study of early T cells in non-severe SARS-CoV-2 infection. TCRdb analysed the 5' RACE reads with MiXCR anew, one entry per CDR3 protein. This repertoire shows fewer than 80,000 distinct CDR3 sequences, 12% found once; its top ten account for approximately 4%. The sample taken for sequencing was whole blood. These receptors all come from an adult who was a healthcare worker with PCR-confirmed SARS-CoV-2 infection or an uninfected control (not recorded which).

This clonotype was detected ten times or more. The chain combines TRBV2 with TRBJ1-6; D not resolved. Trimming took off 2 bases at V and 10 bases at J, with 15 bases between the two ends. This CDR3 has 15 residues. Germline V gene data show CDR1 as SNHLY and CDR2 as FYNNEI. The CDR3, as DNA: TGTGCCAGCAGTGAACGATGGGCAACCGGATCACCCCTCCACTTT. It codes for CASSERWATGSPLHF.

A few counts support this clonotype. This chain joins TRBV28 and TRBJ2-6, with D possibly matching TRBD1 (6 bases). Germline assignment: CDR1 MDHEN and CDR2 SYDVKM. With 0 bases removed from V and 0 bases from J, the gap between germline ends came to 12 bases. CDR3 length: 18 residues. CDR3 DNA sequence: TGTGCCAGCAGTTTATGGGGGGCCTCAATCTCTGGGGCCAACGTCCTGACTTTC. Translation gives CASSLWGASISGANVLTF.

This chain joins TRBV28 and TRBJ1-3; D ambiguous. The CDR3 has 18 residues. V lost 6 bases, J lost 0 bases, and 21 bases lay in between. The germline gives CDR1 MDHEN, CDR2 SYDVKM. The CDR3 loop reads CASRSQGLVFTSGNTIYF. The CDR3 DNA reads as TGTGCCAGCAGGTCCCAAGGACTGGTCTTTACCTCTGGAAACACCATATATTTT.

The V call is TRBV11-2, the J call TRBJ2-1; D possibly corresponds to TRBD2 (6 bases). Trimming removed 1 base at V and 8 bases at J, with 12 bases between. The CDR3 length is 14 residues. CDR1 SGHAT and CDR2 FQNNGV come from the germline V gene. The CDR3 DNA sequence: TGTGCCAGCAGCTTAGTCGGGAGCGTCGATGAGCAGTTCTTC. This gives the protein CASSLVGSVDEQFF. Variable domain in full (rest from reference TRBV11-2 and TRBJ2-1): EAGVAQSPRYKIIEKRQSVAFWCNPISGHATLYWYQQILGQGPKLLIQFQNNGVVDDSQLPKDRFSAERLKGVDSTLKIQPAKLEDSAVYLCASSLVGSVDEQFFGPGTRLTVL.

This clonotype has more than one count but fewer than ten. V is TRBV27 and J is TRBJ1-1, with D maybe TRBD1 (6 bases). V lost 5 bases and J 5 bases, leaving 18 bases between the germline ends. The CDR3 has 15 residues. The V gene's germline CDR1 is MNHEY and CDR2 SMNVEV (reference sequence). CDR3 sequence reads: CASSPWDTAGTEAFF. The CDR3 nucleotides read TGTGCCAGCAGTCCCTGGGACACGGCGGGGACTGAAGCTTTCTTT.

This clonotype was detected a few times. The genes are TRBV7-8 and TRBJ2-5; no reliable D call. Germline-derived CDR1 and CDR2 are SGHVS and FQNEAQ. V was cut by 3 bases and J by 0 bases, with 11 bases left in between. This CDR3 region has 15 residues. CDR3 bases: TGTGCCAGCAGCTTTATGGACGGGTACCAAGAGACCCAGTACTTC. It specifies CASSFMDGYQETQYF.

This clonotype was picked up many times. V usage is TRBV20-1 and J usage is TRBJ2-7; 10 bases line up with TRBD2. V trimming: 6 bases; J trimming: 6 bases; junction bases outside the gene matches: 11. The CDR3 totals 14 residues. The V gene's germline CDR1 is DFQATT and CDR2 SNEGSKA (reference sequence). CDR3 sequence (DNA): TGCAGTGCCCGATCCATAGCGGGAGGTCGCGAGCAGTACTTC. It is translated as CSARSIAGGREQYF.

J is TRBJ2-7 and V is TRBV29-1, with 9 positions matching TRBD1. V shed 5 bases and J 4 bases; nucleotides not matched to a gene: 6. The CDR3 has 13 residues. The germline gives CDR1 SQVTM, CDR2 ANQGSEA. The CDR3, as DNA: TGCAGCGTTAGGACAGGGGTGTTTTACGAGCAGTACTTC. It is translated as CSVRTGVFYEQYF.

This clonotype showed up many times. J is TRBJ2-1 and V is TRBV29-1; a possible D gene is TRBD1 (6 bases). Germline lookup yields CDR1 SQVTM and CDR2 ANQGSEA. This CDR3 comprises 13 residues. V lost 7 bases, J lost 7 bases, and 17 bases lay in between. This chain's CDR3 is CSAAGTRRNEQFF. As DNA, the CDR3 is TGCAGCGCCGCCGGGACAAGGCGAAATGAGCAGTTCTTC.

V usage is TRBV20-1 and J usage is TRBJ2-5; D is possibly TRBD2 (6 bases). From germline, CDR1 is DFQATT and CDR2 SNEGSKA (reference sequence). V was clipped by 1 base and J by 9 bases, with 15 bases between them. CDR3 length: 13 residues. This CDR3 reads CSARGGVERPQYF. DNA of the CDR3: TGCAGTGCTAGAGGGGGGGTGGAGCGCCCCCAGTACTTC.

The chain combines TRBV11-1 with TRBJ2-1; 12 bases match TRBD2. The germline gives CDR1 SGHAT, CDR2 FQDESV (reference sequence). V was clipped by 4 bases and J by 8 bases; unmatched bases: 9. There are 16 residues in the CDR3. CDR3 region: CASSSELAGGGDEQFF. The DNA for the CDR3 is TGTGCCAGCAGCTCCGAACTAGCGGGAGGAGGCGATGAGCAGTTCTTC.

This clonotype was seen repeatedly, ten times or more. The rearrangement links TRBV27 to TRBJ2-3; possible D gene TRBD2, 5 bases. The CDR3 runs to 14 residues. Between the trimmed V and J ends, which lost 5 bases and 0 bases, there was a span of 9 bases. CDR1 is MNHEY, CDR2 SMNVEV, per germline (reference sequence). CDR3 in amino acids: CASSGLASTDTQYF. The DNA of the CDR3 is TGTGCCAGCAGTGGGCTAGCCAGCACAGATACGCAGTATTTT.

This clonotype was seen more than once but under ten times. The chain joins TRBV20-1 to TRBJ2-5; 9 bases match TRBD2. Per germline, CDR1 DFQATT and CDR2 SNEGSKA (reference sequence). V trimming: 5 bases; J trimming: 4 bases; junction bases outside the gene matches: 8. This CDR3 comprises 14 residues. The CDR3 region has the DNA TGCAGTGCTCGCCGGCCACTAGCGGGAGAGACCCAGTACTTC. It is translated as CSARRPLAGETQYF.

This clonotype was seen more than once but under ten times. The chain links TRBV10-1 to TRBJ2-3; D unresolved. CDR3 length: 17 amino acids. Trimming left V 8 bases short and J 2 bases short, with 23 bases between. Germline V gene sequence: CDR1 WNHNN, CDR2 SYGVQD (reference sequence). In DNA form, the CDR3 reads TGCGCCAGCCCAAGAGGAGAGAGTATTAAATTCACAGATACGCAGTATTTT. It translates to CASPRGESIKFTDTQYF.

The J gene is TRBJ2-6, the V gene TRBV6-1, with D maybe TRBD1 (6 bases). Trimming stripped 6 bases from V and 1 base from J, with 10 bases between. CDR3 length: 15 amino acids. Germline-derived CDR1 and CDR2 are MNHNS and SASEGT. The CDR3 nucleotides read TGTGCCAGCAGACCACAGGGTTCTGGGGCCAACGTCCTGACTTTC. It yields the protein CASRPQGSGANVLTF.

This clonotype was detected ten times or more. This chain joins TRBV5-1 and TRBJ1-3, with 8 bases lining up with TRBD1. After removal of 3 bases from V and 0 bases from J, the junction contained 8 bases not matched to a gene. CDR1 is SGHRS and CDR2 is YFSETQ in the germline V gene. The CDR3 totals 17 residues. In DNA form, the CDR3 reads TGCGCCAGCAGCTCAACCCAGGGGGCGTTCTCTGGAAACACCATATATTTT. Amino acid sequence: CASSSTQGAFSGNTIYF.

This sequence joins TRBV29-1 and TRBJ1-1; D is unresolved. The CDR3 is 11 residues long. Germline-derived CDR1 and CDR2 are SQVTM and ANQGSEA. Deletions cut 3 bases from V and 5 bases from J, with 7 bases between. CDR3 in DNA: TGCAGCGTTGATGAAGGGACTGAAGCTTTCTTT. Its translation: CSVDEGTEAFF.

The chain employs TRBV3-1 and TRBJ2-7; 8 nucleotides line up with TRBD2. Germline CDR1 and CDR2: LGHDT and YNNKEL (reference sequence). This CDR3 comprises 18 residues. V shed 0 bases and J 5 bases; nucleotides not matched to a gene: 15. The CDR3 region has the DNA TGTGCCAGCAGCCAAGATCCCTCCGGGGGGGGGATGGGTAACGAGCAGTACTTC. Its protein is CASSQDPSGGGMGNEQYF.

The chain combines TRBV6-6 with TRBJ2-2; perhaps TRBD1 as D (5 bases). Germline V lookup: CDR1 MNHNY, CDR2 SVGAGI (reference sequence). The CDR3 consists of 18 residues. V lost 2 bases and J 7 bases, leaving 23 bases between the germline ends. The DNA for the CDR3 is TGTGCCAGCAGTTACCCCCAAACTCACGGACAAGCAGGCGGGGAGCTGTTTTTT. Its translation is CASSYPQTHGQAGGELFF.

This clonotype appeared many times. The chain has TRBV11-2 and TRBJ2-5; 15 bases match TRBD2. Per the germline V gene, CDR1 is SGHAT and CDR2 is FQNNGV. J gave up 5 bases and V 4 bases, and 11 bases lay outside the gene matches. This CDR3 spans 18 amino acids. CDR3 nucleotides: TGTGCCAGCAGCTACCCGGGACTAGCGGGAGGAGGGCTTGAGACCCAGTACTTC. This codes for CASSYPGLAGGGLETQYF.